This is a list of T cell receptor beta chains from one sample in a study of blood T cells in healthy people across ages. TCRdb reprocessed the 5' RACE reads with MiXCR, giving one entry per CDR3 protein. The sample contains fewer than 2,000,000 distinct CDR3 sequences, about 35% of which appear only once. The sample taken for sequencing was blood. These TCRs come from a woman in her 30s in good health. Each CDR3 is given with its conserved first and last residue. The D gene is left open where the match is weak. Not all rows give a size; the values are once, few, many and, for expanded clones, a class.

TRBD2,TRBJ2-1,few,TRBV7-9,TGTGCCAGCAGACCTGGGACTAGCGGGGGGGATGAGCAGTTCTTC,CASRPGTSGGDEQFF
TRBD2,TRBJ2-3,-,TRBV20-1,TGCAGTGCTCGGAGCGGGAGGGCCACAGATACGCAGTATTTT,CSARSGRATDTQYF
-,TRBJ1-2,-,TRBV7-9,TGTGCCAGCAGCTTAGAAAATAAAGGCTACACCTTC,CASSLENKGYTF
-,TRBJ2-2,-,TRBV9,TGTGCCAGCAGCTTTAGCCCTCTGGGCACCGGGGAGCTGTTTTTT,CASSFSPLGTGELFF
TRBD1,TRBJ1-1,-,TRBV29-1,TGCAGCGTCGTTGGGAATTTTAAACAGGGGGCCACGAACACTGAAGCTTTCTTT,CSVVGNFKQGATNTEAFF
-,TRBJ2-7,-,TRBV11-2,TGTGCCAGCAGCTTAGACCGGGAACCCTACGAGCAGTACTTC,CASSLDREPYEQYF
TRBD2,TRBJ2-7,many,TRBV4-2,TGTGCCAGCAGCCGAGAGGTAGCGGGGGGGGTTGAGCAGTACTTC,CASSREVAGGVEQYF
-,TRBJ2-3,few,TRBV7-6,TGTGCCAGCAGCTTATATGGGGGGGCTACAGATACGCAGTATTTT,CASSLYGGATDTQYF
-,TRBJ2-3,few,TRBV4-1,TGCGCCAGCAGCCAAGCAAGCGTCTATGGGGATACGCAGTATTTT,CASSQASVYGDTQYF
-,TRBJ2-5,-,TRBV20-1,TGCAGTGGAATACTGCTGGGGGAGACCCAGTACTTC,CSGILLGETQYF
TRBD1,TRBJ2-3,-,TRBV9,TGTGCCAGCAGCGTAGCTAGCAGGGGGAGTCTGGGGACAGATACGCAGTATTTT,CASSVASRGSLGTDTQYF
TRBD2,TRBJ2-5,-,TRBV6-2/TRBV6-3,TGTGCCAGCAGTGCCCCGGGGGGGGCGCGGTACTTC,CASSAPGGARYF
TRBD1,TRBJ2-5,few,TRBV5-1,TGCGCCAGCAGCTTGGGACAGGGGATCCAAGAGGCCCAGTACTTC,CASSLGQGIQEAQYF
-,TRBJ2-5,-,TRBV20-1,TGCAGTGCTAGAGTCGACCTGCCCGCCCAAGAGACCCAGTACTTC,CSARVDLPAQETQYF
-,TRBJ1-4,few,TRBV20-1,TGCAGTGCTAGACATGAAGAAAAACTGTTTTTT,CSARHEEKLFF
TRBD1,TRBJ2-1,once,TRBV6-5,TGTGCCAGCAGTTGCGGGGGACAGGGGTGGAATGAGCAGTTCTTC,CASSCGGQGWNEQFF
-,TRBJ2-1,many,TRBV29-1,TGCAGCGTTGAGGGGACGGGAACCTACAATGAGCAGTTCTTC,CSVEGTGTYNEQFF
-,TRBJ2-3,-,TRBV12-3/TRBV12-4,TGTGCCAGCAGTAGGGTGAGAGCAGATACGGAGTATTTC,CASSRVRADTEYF
-,TRBJ1-2,many,TRBV7-2,TGTGCCAGCAGCCCTCGTCCGGGACAATTGGGCTCTGGCTACACCTTC,CASSPRPGQLGSGYTF
-,TRBJ2-3,-,TRBV3-1,TGTGCCAGCAGCCCCCAAAGAGCGGTGGATACGCAGTATTTT,CASSPQRAVDTQYF
-,TRBJ1-1,-,TRBV20-1,TGCAGTGCTAGAGAGGAGGGGCGAATTGATGAAGCTTTCTTT,CSAREEGRIDEAFF
-,TRBJ2-5,-,TRBV3-1,TGTGCCAGCAGCCAAGGGGCGGAGACCCAGCACTTC,CASSQGAETQHF
-,TRBJ2-3,-,TRBV2,TGTGCCAGCAGTGGATCCATAGCGCAGTATTTT,CASSGSIAQYF